This passage covers 26 T cell receptor beta chains from one sample sequenced in a study of blood T cell repertoires in COVID-19. The table came from immunoSEQ multiplex PCR; TCRdb's copy has only in-frame clones and leaves some out. This table holds about 100,000 clones, approximately 84% found once. The sequenced material came from peripheral blood. These receptors were taken from a human donor in a cohort sampled during active COVID-19.

The chain links TRBV5-4 to TRBJ1-1, with D possibly TRBD1 on 5 matching bases. The CDR3 length is 15 residues. The V end lost 5 bases, the J end lost 1 base, and 15 bases lay between the germline ends. Germline CDR1 SGHNT, CDR2 YYREEE (reference sequence). Here the CDR3 reads CASREGIRENTEAFF. As DNA, the CDR3 is TGTGCCAGCAGGGAGGGAATCAGGGAGAACACTGAAGCTTTCTTT. Full variable domain (outside the CDR3, taken from reference TRBV5-4 and TRBJ1-1): ETGVTQSPTHLIKTRGQQVTLRCSSQSGHNTVSWYQQALGQGPQFIFQYYREEENGRGNFPPRFSGLQFPNYSSELNVNALELDDSALYLCASREGIRENTEAFFGQGTRLTVV.

The chain has TRBV19 and TRBJ1-5; D is possibly TRBD1 (5 bases). Trimming pared 6 bases from V and 3 bases from J, leaving 15 bases between. The CDR3 totals 15 residues. Germline CDR1 reads LNHDA; CDR2 reads SQIVND (reference sequence). The CDR3 DNA is TGTGCCAGTAGCCCGGGGCAGGACTACAATCAGCCCCAGCATTTT. Translation: CASSPGQDYNQPQHF.

This chain links TRBV5-5 with TRBJ1-1; D is perhaps TRBD1 (5 bases). This CDR3 has 15 amino acids. Deletions cut 2 bases from V and 5 bases from J, with 16 bases between. Germline V gene data show CDR1 as SGHKS and CDR2 as YYEKEE (reference sequence). The CDR3 is CASSFAPGLGTEAFF. The CDR3 DNA reads TGTGCCAGCAGCTTCGCCCCAGGGCTGGGGACTGAAGCTTTCTTT.

In DNA form, the CDR3 reads TGTGCCAGCTCCGAGGAGGCCCGCCCCGGAAACACCATATATTTT. Amino acid sequence: CASSEEARPGNTIYF. The chain recombines TRBV28 with TRBJ1-3; D gene ambiguous. The CDR3 loop spans 15 amino acids. Trimming took 8 bases from V and 4 from J, leaving 18 bases between them. Germline CDR1 is MDHEN and CDR2 is SYDVKM.

The V and J genes are TRBV27 and TRBJ2-6; TRBD1 might be the D (6 bases). Germline V lookup: CDR1 MNHEY, CDR2 SMNVEV (reference sequence). The CDR3 length is 19 residues. V was clipped by 6 bases and J by 0 bases, with 21 bases between them. The CDR3 spells CASSLNGGGSFSGANVLTF. CDR3 DNA sequence: TGTGCCAGCAGCTTAAACGGTGGGGGCAGCTTCTCTGGGGCCAACGTCCTGACTTTC.

The rearrangement links TRBV6-6 to TRBJ1-5, with D unclear. This CDR3 comprises 14 residues. Trimming took 7 bases from V and 0 from J, leaving 10 bases between them. Germline CDR1 is MNHNY and CDR2 is SVGAGI (reference sequence). This CDR3 reads CASKGRLSNQPQHF. For the CDR3, the DNA is TGTGCCAGCAAAGGCCGACTTAGCAATCAGCCCCAGCATTTT.

This clone has more than one count but fewer than ten. The chain couples TRBV3-1 (or the pseudogene TRBV3-2) to TRBJ2-2, with 9 bases that match TRBD2. CDR1 and CDR2 (germline): LGHDT, YNNKEL (reference sequence). V dropped 6 bases and J dropped 6; count of bases not matched to a gene: 2. The CDR3 runs to 13 residues. CDR3 loop: CASSRGRAGELFF. CDR3 DNA sequence: TGTGCCAGCAGTCGCGGGAGGGCCGGGGAGCTGTTTTTT.

The chain is built from TRBV5-8 and TRBJ2-5; TRBD2 matches 9 bases. J was trimmed by 0 bases and V by 4 bases; bases with no gene match: 10. The CDR3 totals 17 residues. In germline, CDR1 is SGHTS, CDR2 YDEGEE. CDR3 region: CASSPSQRGANQETQYF. CDR3 nucleotide sequence: TGTGCCAGCAGCCCCTCTCAGCGGGGGGCGAACCAAGAGACCCAGTACTTC.

CDR3 residues: CSASSAGTSGSYEQYF. The CDR3 DNA reads as TGCAGTGCTAGTAGCGCCGGGACTAGCGGCTCCTACGAGCAGTACTTC. V is TRBV20-1 and J is TRBJ2-7; 11 bases are a match to TRBD2. The CDR3 spans 16 residues. CDR1 and CDR2 (germline): DFQATT, SNEGSKA (reference sequence). V lost 3 bases to trimming and J lost 0 bases; unmatched junction nucleotides: 7.

This chain connects TRBV5-4 to TRBJ2-5; 8 nucleotides agree with TRBD2. This CDR3 spans 15 amino acids. J gave up 1 base and V 0 bases, and 2 bases lay outside the gene matches. CDR1 SGHNT and CDR2 YYREEE come from the germline V gene (reference sequence). CDR3 protein: CASSLEGTSQETQYF. The CDR3 DNA sequence: TGTGCCAGCAGCTTGGAAGGGACTAGCCAAGAGACCCAGTACTTC.

This sequence joins TRBV5-1 and TRBJ1-2; D perhaps matches TRBD1 (5 bases). CDR3 length: 14 amino acids. Germline assignment: CDR1 SGHRS and CDR2 YFSETQ. V was trimmed by 5 bases and J by 4 bases, leaving 15 bases between them. The CDR3 sequence: CASRPRRDSYGYTF. CDR3 nucleotide sequence: TGCGCCAGCAGACCTAGACGGGACTCCTATGGCTACACCTTC.

The chain employs TRBV24-1 and TRBJ1-5; D possibly corresponds to TRBD1 (5 bases). Germline CDR1 reads KGHDR; CDR2 reads SFDVKD. V shed 2 bases and J shed 3 bases, with 13 bases lying between them. The CDR3 is 16 amino acids. DNA for the CDR3: TGTGCCACCAGTGATTACGGCGACAGAGTCAATCAGCCCCAGCATTTT. Its protein is CATSDYGDRVNQPQHF.

This chain connects TRBV19 to TRBJ1-1, with D perhaps matching TRBD1 (5 bases). This CDR3 contains 14 residues. The germline V and J ends were trimmed by 6 bases and 0 bases, with 11 bases remaining between them. Germline values: CDR1 LNHDA, CDR2 SQIVND (reference sequence). CDR3 region: CASRPQDMNTEAFF. The CDR3 nucleotides read TGTGCCAGTAGGCCACAGGACATGAACACTGAAGCTTTCTTT.

The chain recombines TRBV30 with TRBJ2-1; D possibly corresponds to TRBD1 (5 bases). Per the germline V gene, CDR1 is GTSNPN and CDR2 is SVGIG (reference sequence). V was trimmed by 2 bases and J by 2 bases, leaving 16 bases between them. The CDR3 sequence is 16 residues long. The DNA of the CDR3 is TGTGCCTGGAGTAAAAAAGGGGCAGGGCCCTACAATGAGCAGTTCTTC. It is translated as CAWSKKGAGPYNEQFF.

This clone has only one observation. The chain joins TRBV27 to TRBJ2-5; TRBD1 matches at 7 bases. The CDR3 loop spans 16 amino acids. The germline V gene has CDR1 MNHEY and CDR2 SMNVEV (reference sequence). V lost 3 bases, J lost 2 bases, and 9 bases stayed unmatched. The CDR3 here is CASSLRQGTFQETQYF. The CDR3 region has the DNA TGTGCCAGCAGTTTGAGACAGGGTACCTTTCAAGAGACCCAGTACTTC.

The chain carries TRBV4-3 and TRBJ1-2; TRBD1 is a possible D gene (5 bases). CDR1 is LGHNA and CDR2 is YSLEER in the germline V gene. This CDR3 region has 15 residues. The ends were cut back, 3 bases at V and 6 bases at J, with 17 bases in the middle. CDR3 nucleotide sequence: TGCGCCAGCAGCCAGGTTAAGGGGTCCATAAATGGCTACACCTTC. This translates into CASSQVKGSINGYTF.

The chain employs TRBV6-6 and TRBJ1-5; 8 bases fit TRBD1. The junction had 5 bases not matched to a gene; V was cut back by 10 bases and J by 6 bases. The V gene's germline CDR1 is MNHNY and CDR2 SVGAGI (reference sequence). The CDR3 spans 12 residues. Here the CDR3 DNA reads TGTGCCACTGGACAGGGAACTCAGCCCCAGCATTTT. Translated: CATGQGTQPQHF.

The rearrangement uses TRBV7-8 and TRBJ2-7; TRBD1 matches 11 bases. Germline trimming cut 1 base from V and 3 bases from J; bases unmatched to any gene: 5. The CDR3 has 16 residues. Germline CDR1 reads SGHVS; CDR2 reads FQNEAQ. The CDR3 is CASSLGPGTGGYEQYF. CDR3 DNA: TGTGCCAGCAGCTTAGGGCCCGGGACAGGGGGCTACGAGCAGTACTTC.

The chain combines TRBV5-1 with TRBJ2-5, with 7 bases fitting TRBD1. The V and J ends lost 4 bases and 2 bases, in that order; junction bases with no gene match: 5. The germline CDR1 and CDR2 sequences are SGHRS and YFSETQ. There are 14 residues in the CDR3. The CDR3: CASSPGQQQETQYF. The CDR3 region has the DNA TGCGCCAGCAGCCCGGGACAGCAACAAGAGACCCAGTACTTC. The full variable domain, completed using reference TRBV5-1 and TRBJ2-5, is KAGVTQTPRYLIKTRGQQVTLSCSPISGHRSVSWYQQTPGQGLQFLFEYFSETQRNKGNFPGRFSGRQFSNSRSEMNVSTLELGDSALYLCASSPGQQQETQYFGPGTRLLVL.

The chain employs TRBV19 and TRBJ2-3; tentatively, D is TRBD2 (6 bases). The CDR3 is 13 residues long. V lost 7 bases and J 1 base, leaving 9 bases between the germline ends. Per germline, CDR1 LNHDA and CDR2 SQIVND (reference sequence). The CDR3 DNA follows: TGTGCCAGTACGGCTAGCGGCACAGATACGCAGTATTTT. Protein sequence: CASTASGTDTQYF.

The chain is built from TRBV6-2 or TRBV6-3 and TRBJ2-3; 12 nucleotides agree with TRBD2. Germline lookup yields CDR1 MNHEY and CDR2 SVGEGT. This CDR3 comprises 14 residues. V shed 6 bases and J 4 bases; nucleotides not matched to a gene: 2. The CDR3 spells CASRPSGGADTQYF. CDR3 nucleotide sequence: TGTGCCAGCAGGCCTAGCGGGGGGGCAGATACGCAGTATTTT.

V is TRBV5-4 and J is TRBJ2-3; 11 positions match TRBD2. Per germline, CDR1 SGHNT and CDR2 YYREEE (reference sequence). J was trimmed by 5 bases and V by 5 bases; bases with no gene match: 7. This CDR3 is 15 amino acids long. CDR3 loop: CASRWGLADQDTQYF. CDR3 DNA: TGTGCCAGCAGGTGGGGACTAGCGGACCAAGATACGCAGTATTTT. Full variable domain (remainder filled in from reference TRBV5-4 and TRBJ2-3): ETGVTQSPTHLIKTRGQQVTLRCSSQSGHNTVSWYQQALGQGPQFIFQYYREEENGRGNFPPRFSGLQFPNYSSELNVNALELDDSALYLCASRWGLADQDTQYFGPGTRLTVL.

The chain combines TRBV10-1 with TRBJ2-1; tentative D call: TRBD1 (6 bases). The CDR3 runs 15 residues. Per germline, CDR1 WNHNN and CDR2 SYGVQD (reference sequence). V was pared by 6 bases and J by 0 bases, with 12 bases between. The CDR3 sequence: CASRRQGSSYNEQFF. The CDR3 DNA reads TGCGCCAGCAGAAGGCAGGGGAGCTCCTACAATGAGCAGTTCTTC.

CDR3 amino acids: CASSLAGGGGYTF. The CDR3 DNA is TGTGCCAGCAGTTTAGCAGGGGGCGGTGGCTACACCTTC. This chain links TRBV12-3 or TRBV12-4 with TRBJ1-2; TRBD1 matches 7 bases. The CDR3 has 13 residues. With V trimmed by 0 bases and J by 7 bases, 2 bases remained unmatched.

The J gene is TRBJ1-4, the V gene TRBV3-1 (or the pseudogene TRBV3-2); TRBD1 matches 7 bases. V shed 4 bases and J 3 bases; nucleotides not matched to a gene: 8. The CDR3 has 16 amino acids. Germline CDR1 and CDR2: LGHDT and YNNKEL (reference sequence). The CDR3 sequence is CASSPMIGTANEKLFF. The DNA of the CDR3 is TGTGCCAGCAGCCCCATGATCGGGACAGCTAATGAAAAACTGTTTTTT.

This clone was seen once. This rearrangement joins TRBV6-5 to TRBJ1-5; D is unclear. Trimming stripped 6 bases from V and 4 bases from J, with 13 bases between. The CDR3 is made up of 14 amino acids. The germline V gene encodes CDR1 MNHEY and CDR2 SVGAGI. The CDR3 DNA reads TGTGCCAGCAGCCTGGGCCCCGTTAATCAGCCCCAGCATTTT. It translates to CASSLGPVNQPQHF.